This TCR beta chain derives from a study of T cell changes during pregnancy in multiple sclerosis. The CDR3 sequence is 12 residues long. Trimming pared 6 bases from V and 5 bases from J, leaving 9 bases between. Germline V CDR1 and CDR2: MNHNY, SVGAGI (reference sequence). TCRdb keeps only in-frame clones here, not all; method: immunoSEQ multiplex PCR. The table has 35,000 or so clones, about 91% seen once. The sample here was CD4+ T cells from peripheral blood mononuclear cells, taken after pregnancy. This TCR was sampled from a female donor with multiple sclerosis, enrolled in a pregnancy study. J is TRBJ2-3 and V is TRBV6-6; D possibly corresponds to TRBD1 (5 bases). The CDR3 here is CASRGPGDTQYF. The CDR3 DNA follows: TGTGCCAGCAGGGGGCCTGGAGATACGCAGTATTTT.